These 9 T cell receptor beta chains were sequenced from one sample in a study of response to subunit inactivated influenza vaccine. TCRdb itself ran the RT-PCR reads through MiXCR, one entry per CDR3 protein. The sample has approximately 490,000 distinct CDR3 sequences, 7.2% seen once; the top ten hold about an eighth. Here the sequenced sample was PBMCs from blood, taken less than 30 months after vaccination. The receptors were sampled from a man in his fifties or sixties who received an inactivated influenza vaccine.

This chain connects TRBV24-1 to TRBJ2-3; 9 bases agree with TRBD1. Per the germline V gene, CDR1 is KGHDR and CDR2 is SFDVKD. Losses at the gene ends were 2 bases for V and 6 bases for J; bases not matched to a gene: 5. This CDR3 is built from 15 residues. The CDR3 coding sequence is TGTGCCACCAGTGATTCCGGGACAGGGATCGATACGCAGTATTTT. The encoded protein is CATSDSGTGIDTQYF.

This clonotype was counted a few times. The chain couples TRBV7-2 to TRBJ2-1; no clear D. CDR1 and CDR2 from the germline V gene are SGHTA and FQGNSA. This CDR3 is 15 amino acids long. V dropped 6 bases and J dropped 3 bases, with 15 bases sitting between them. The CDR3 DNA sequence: TGTGCCAGCAGTTCCGATGGTTGGGGCTACAATGAGCAGTTCTTC. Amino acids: CASSSDGWGYNEQFF.

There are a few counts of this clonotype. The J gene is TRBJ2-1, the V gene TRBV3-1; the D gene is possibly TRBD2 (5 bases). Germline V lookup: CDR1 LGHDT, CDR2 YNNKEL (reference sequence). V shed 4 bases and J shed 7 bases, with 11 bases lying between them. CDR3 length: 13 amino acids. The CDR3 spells CASSPPGLNEQFF. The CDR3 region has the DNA TGTGCCAGCAGCCCCCCGGGATTGAATGAGCAGTTCTTC.

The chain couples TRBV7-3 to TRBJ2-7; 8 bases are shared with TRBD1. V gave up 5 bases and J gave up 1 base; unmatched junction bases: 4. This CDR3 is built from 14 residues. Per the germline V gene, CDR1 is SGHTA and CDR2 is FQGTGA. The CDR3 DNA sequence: TGTGCCAGCAGCGAGGACAGGGCATCCTACGAGCAGTACTTC. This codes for CASSEDRASYEQYF.

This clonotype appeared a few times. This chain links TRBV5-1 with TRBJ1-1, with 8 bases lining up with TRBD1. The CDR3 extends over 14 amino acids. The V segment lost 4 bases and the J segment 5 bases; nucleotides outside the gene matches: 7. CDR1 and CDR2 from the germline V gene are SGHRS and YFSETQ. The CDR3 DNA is TGCGCCAGCAGCGGGGGACAGGCCGGGACTGAAGCTTTCTTT. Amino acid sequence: CASSGGQAGTEAFF.

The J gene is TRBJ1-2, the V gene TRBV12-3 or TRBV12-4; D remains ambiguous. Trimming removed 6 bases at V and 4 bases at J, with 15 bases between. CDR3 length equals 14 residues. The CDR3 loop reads CASSPKTEPYGYTF. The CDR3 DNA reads TGTGCCAGCAGCCCCAAAACAGAACCCTATGGCTACACCTTC.

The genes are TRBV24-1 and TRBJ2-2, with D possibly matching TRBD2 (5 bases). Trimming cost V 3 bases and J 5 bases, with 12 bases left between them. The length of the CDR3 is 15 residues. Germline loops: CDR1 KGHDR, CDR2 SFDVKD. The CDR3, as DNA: TGTGCCACCAGTGATCGGGAAGGGAGAACCGGGGAGCTGTTTTTT. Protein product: CATSDREGRTGELFF.

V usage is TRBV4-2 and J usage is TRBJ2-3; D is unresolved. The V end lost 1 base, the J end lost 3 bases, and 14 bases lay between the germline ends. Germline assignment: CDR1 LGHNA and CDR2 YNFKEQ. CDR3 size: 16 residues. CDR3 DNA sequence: TGTGCCAGCAGCCAAGGGGGTCTAGTGGGGACAGATACGCAGTATTTT. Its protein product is CASSQGGLVGTDTQYF.

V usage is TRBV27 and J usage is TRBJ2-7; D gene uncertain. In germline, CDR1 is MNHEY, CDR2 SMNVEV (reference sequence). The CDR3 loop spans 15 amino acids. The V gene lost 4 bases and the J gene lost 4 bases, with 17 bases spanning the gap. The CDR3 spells CASSSDLGRRYEQYF. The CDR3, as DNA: TGTGCCAGCAGTTCCGACCTCGGAAGGCGATACGAGCAGTACTTC.